This TCR beta chain was obtained from a study of T cells in localized non-small cell lung cancer. Study results and caveats: Elevated circulating T cell density in blood was associated with longer overall survival. Maximal T cell clonality occurred in uninvolved adjacent lung, with tumor ranking below it. Adjacent lung exhibited a median of 57 among the 100 most abundant tumor clones. Sequence data derive from only one tumor region, so heterogeneity remains possible.

A note on this clone: What it binds is not known.

Using immunoSEQ multiplex PCR, the repertoire was profiled, and TCRdb retains in-frame clones only, with some absent. The sample consists of over 55,000 clones, roughly 90% of them appearing once. This clonotype was obtained from a woman aged 40-75 years with stage I lung adenocarcinoma. The sequencing used peripheral blood, collected before any cancer treatment.

Here the CDR3 reads CASSVEDSNNEQFF. CDR3 sequence (DNA): TGTGCCAGCAGCGTAGAGGACAGTAACAATGAGCAGTTCTTC. The V gene is TRBV9, the J gene TRBJ2-1; weak D call: TRBD1 (6 bases). The CDR3 is made up of 14 amino acids. V was trimmed by 0 bases and J by 5 bases, leaving 9 bases between them. Germline V gene sequence: CDR1 SGDLS, CDR2 YYNGEE.